The 21 T cell receptor beta chains listed next were all sequenced from one sample in a study of graft-versus-host responses after intestinal transplantation. The repertoire was sequenced with immunoSEQ multiplex PCR; TCRdb's copy has only in-frame clones and lacks some. Of 90,000 to 100,000 clones listed, 86% are singletons. This material consisted of PBMCs, taken 255 days after intestinal transplant. Receptors originate from a human patient who received an intestinal transplant, so some T cells may come from the graft donor.

The V and J genes are TRBV11-3 and TRBJ2-5, with no clear D. Looked up from germline, CDR1 is SGHNT and CDR2 is YENEEA. This CDR3 is built from 9 residues. V was cut by 7 bases and J by 5 bases, with 2 bases left in between. The CDR3 loop is CASIETQYF. The DNA of the CDR3 is TGTGCCAGCATCGAGACCCAGTACTTC.

A remark on this clone: The same CDR3 can be traced to other DNA sequences in this sample. The J gene is TRBJ2-5, the V gene TRBV10-2; 10 bases fit TRBD1. The junction had 3 bases not matched to a gene; V was cut back by 8 bases and J by 3 bases. The CDR3 is 13 amino acids. CDR1 is WSHSY, CDR2 SAAADI, per germline. The CDR3 nucleotides are TGCGCCAGCGGACAGGGGGTTAAAGAGACCCAGTACTTC. Protein: CASGQGVKETQYF.

This chain joins TRBV7-2 and TRBJ2-5; tentatively, D is TRBD2 (7 bases). Trimming cost V 1 base and J 2 bases, with 23 bases left between them. The CDR3 sequence is 19 residues long. The germline V gene has CDR1 SGHTA and CDR2 FQGNSA. The CDR3, as DNA: TGTGCCAGCAGCTTAGGGCGGGGGCCCCTGTGGACTATACAAGAGACCCAGTACTTC. Amino acids: CASSLGRGPLWTIQETQYF.

This clone has a single count. The rearrangement links TRBV2 to TRBJ2-1, with 10 bases aligning to TRBD1. Germline trimming cut 5 bases from V and 6 bases from J; bases unmatched to any gene: 16. This CDR3 is 18 amino acids long. Germline V lookup: CDR1 SNHLY, CDR2 FYNNEI. CDR3 sequence: CASSHPTGGLRETNEQFF. CDR3 in DNA: TGTGCCAGCAGTCACCCGACAGGGGGCCTAAGAGAGACCAATGAGCAGTTCTTC.

This chain uses TRBV11-2 with TRBJ2-7; TRBD2 agrees at 9 bases. After removal of 6 bases from V and 3 bases from J, the junction contained 12 bases not matched to a gene. This CDR3 is 16 amino acids long. Germline V gene data show CDR1 as SGHAT and CDR2 as FQNNGV. For the CDR3, the DNA is TGTGCCAGCAGTGATCTTAGCGGGAGAGCCGTCTACGAGCAGTACTTC. Its translation is CASSDLSGRAVYEQYF.

This chain joins TRBV6-6 and TRBJ1-3, with D maybe TRBD1 (5 bases). Germline-derived CDR1 and CDR2 are MNHNY and SVGAGI (reference sequence). There are 13 residues in the CDR3. The V end lost 5 bases, the J end lost 10 bases, and 15 bases lay between the germline ends. The CDR3 is CASSPDSRQTIYF. In DNA form, the CDR3 reads TGTGCCAGCAGTCCCGACAGCCGTCAAACCATATATTTT.

The V and J genes are TRBV5-4 and TRBJ2-7; the D gene is possibly TRBD1 (6 bases). The CDR3 contains 12 residues. Germline V gene lookup returns CDR1 SGHNT and CDR2 YYREEE (reference sequence). V lost 2 bases and J 7 bases, leaving 10 bases between the germline ends. CDR3 loop: CASSFQGREQYF. CDR3 sequence (DNA): TGTGCCAGCAGCTTCCAGGGGCGTGAGCAGTACTTC.

CDR3 residues: CASTDGAGATYEQYF. DNA of the CDR3: TGTGCCAGCACCGACGGAGCAGGGGCAACATACGAGCAGTACTTC. V usage is TRBV6-5 and J usage is TRBJ2-7, with D tentatively TRBD1 (6 bases). This CDR3 spans 15 amino acids. V was clipped by 7 bases and J by 4 bases, with 20 bases between them. Per germline, CDR1 MNHEY and CDR2 SVGAGI.

The V gene is TRBV28, the J gene TRBJ2-5, with 10 positions matching TRBD1. The CDR3 loop spans 15 amino acids. V trimming: 5 bases; J trimming: 1 base; junction bases outside the gene matches: 4. Germline V gene lookup returns CDR1 MDHEN and CDR2 SYDVKM. The CDR3 nucleotides read TGTGCCAGCAGTCGGACAGGGGGAGTCCAAGAGACCCAGTACTTC. It codes for CASSRTGGVQETQYF.

The J gene is TRBJ2-7, the V gene TRBV11-2; D is possibly TRBD2 (6 bases). Germline V gives CDR1 SGHAT, CDR2 FQNNGV. The CDR3 is made up of 12 amino acids. V was trimmed by 5 bases and J by 2 bases, leaving 7 bases between them. CDR3: CASSRRAYEQYF. The CDR3 DNA reads TGTGCCAGCAGCCGGAGGGCCTACGAGCAGTACTTC.

J is TRBJ2-1 and V is TRBV11-3, with 9 bases that match TRBD2. CDR1 SGHNT and CDR2 YENEEA come from the germline V gene. The CDR3 length is 13 residues. Losses at the gene ends were 5 bases for V and 7 bases for J; bases not matched to a gene: 3. CDR3 in amino acids: CASSGGLANEQFF. The CDR3 DNA reads TGTGCCAGCAGCGGAGGACTAGCGAATGAGCAGTTCTTC.

The chain links TRBV15 to TRBJ2-3, with TRBD2 matching 7 bases. CDR1 and CDR2 (germline): LNHNV, YYDKDF (reference sequence). This CDR3 spans 18 amino acids. After removal of 0 bases from V and 3 bases from J, the junction contained 12 bases not matched to a gene. The CDR3 sequence is CATSRDSRAGEKTDTQYF. Here the CDR3 DNA reads TGTGCCACCAGCAGAGATTCACGTGCGGGAGAGAAAACAGATACGCAGTATTTT. The complete variable domain, with remaining parts taken from reference TRBV15 and TRBJ2-3, reads DAMVIQNPRYQVTQFGKPVTLSCSQTLNHNVMYWYQQKSSQAPKLLFHYYDKDFNNEADTPDNFQSRRPNTSFCFLDIRSPGLGDTAMYLCATSRDSRAGEKTDTQYFGPGTRLTVL.

The V gene is TRBV5-1, the J gene TRBJ2-3, with 7 bases fitting TRBD2. CDR1 is SGHRS, CDR2 YFSETQ, per germline. J gave up 0 bases and V 0 bases, and 4 bases lay outside the gene matches. This CDR3 is built from 16 residues. CDR3 DNA: TGCGCCAGCAGCTTGGACCTGGGGGGGAGCACAGATACGCAGTATTTT. It specifies CASSLDLGGSTDTQYF. Variable domain in full (rest from reference TRBV5-1 and TRBJ2-3): KAGVTQTPRYLIKTRGQQVTLSCSPISGHRSVSWYQQTPGQGLQFLFEYFSETQRNKGNFPGRFSGRQFSNSRSEMNVSTLELGDSALYLCASSLDLGGSTDTQYFGPGTRLTVL.

This clone appeared a single time. The chain carries TRBV5-1 and TRBJ1-5, with 9 positions matching TRBD1. Germline CDR1 reads SGHRS; CDR2 reads YFSETQ. The ends lost 4 bases at V and 6 bases at J; junction bases unmatched: 8. This CDR3 contains 15 residues. As DNA, the CDR3 is TGCGCCAGCAGCCCCTCTACAGGGGGCGGTCAGCCCCAGCATTTT. Protein product: CASSPSTGGGQPQHF.

The rearrangement uses TRBV9 and TRBJ2-1; tentatively, D is TRBD1 (5 bases). The CDR3 loop spans 15 amino acids. Germline V CDR1 and CDR2: SGDLS, YYNGEE. Trimming pared 3 bases from V and 3 bases from J, leaving 13 bases between. CDR3 protein: CASSENFRDYNEQFF. The CDR3 DNA reads TGTGCCAGCAGCGAAAACTTCAGGGACTACAATGAGCAGTTCTTC. The complete variable domain, with remaining parts taken from reference TRBV9 and TRBJ2-1, reads DSGVTQTPKHLITATGQRVTLRCSPRSGDLSVYWYQQSLDQGLQFLIQYYNGEERAKGNILERFSAQQFPDLHSELNLSSLELGDSALYFCASSENFRDYNEQFFGPGTRLTVL.

The chain employs TRBV6-1 and TRBJ2-7; D may be TRBD2 (6 bases). Germline-derived CDR1 and CDR2 are MNHNS and SASEGT. Trimming stripped 1 base from V and 3 bases from J, with 10 bases between. The CDR3 extends over 14 amino acids. In nucleotides, the CDR3 is TGTGCCAGCAGTGAAGGGGGGACTCTCTACGAGCAGTACTTC. It yields the protein CASSEGGTLYEQYF.

V is TRBV21-1 and J is TRBJ1-4; the DNA was not compared with TRBD1, the D call given in the table. TRBV21-1 counts as a pseudogene. The CDR3 spans 15 residues. CDR3 bases: TGTGCCAGCAGCAAAGGCGACAGGGGCCGGGAAAAACTGTTTTTT. It specifies CASSKGDRGREKLFF.

The chain joins TRBV5-1 to TRBJ2-7, with 7 bases matching TRBD1. The germline gives CDR1 SGHRS, CDR2 YFSETQ. Trimming at V came to 3 bases and at J to 5 bases, leaving 8 bases not matched to a gene. The CDR3 contains 14 residues. The CDR3 DNA sequence: TGCGCCAGCAGCTCGACAGGGATAAGTCACGAGCAGTACTTC. Translating it yields CASSSTGISHEQYF.

The genes are TRBV29-1 and TRBJ2-5, with 9 bases matching TRBD2. This CDR3 contains 13 residues. The germline V gene encodes CDR1 SQVTM and CDR2 ANQGSEA. V lost 6 bases to trimming and J lost 1 base; unmatched junction nucleotides: 3. CDR3 region: CSVKAGGQETQYF. CDR3 coding DNA: TGCAGCGTAAAAGCGGGGGGCCAAGAGACCCAGTACTTC.

The rearrangement links TRBV6-1 to TRBJ2-1; tentatively, D is TRBD1 (6 bases). V was clipped by 7 bases and J by 3 bases, with 13 bases between them. This CDR3 spans 14 amino acids. Germline CDR1 MNHNS, CDR2 SASEGT. Here the CDR3 reads CASTRAQGYNEQFF. In nucleotides, the CDR3 is TGTGCCAGCACCCGCGCACAGGGCTACAATGAGCAGTTCTTC.

The chain combines TRBV6-1 with TRBJ2-2; the match to TRBD2 covers 10 bases. This CDR3 is 15 amino acids long. CDR1 is MNHNS, CDR2 SASEGT, per germline. V trimming: 7 bases; J trimming: 4 bases; junction bases outside the gene matches: 6. CDR3 amino acids: CASINSGGLTGELFF. Here the CDR3 DNA reads TGTGCCAGCATTAATAGCGGGGGGCTCACCGGGGAGCTGTTTTTT.